Presented here are 28 T cell receptor beta chains from one specimen sequenced in a study of blood T cells in healthy people across ages (dated by TCRdb to between 2014 and 2017). To prepare the library, 5' RACE was applied. The sequencer was an Illumina HiSeq 2500. A second PCR of 7 to 11 cycles was performed with a sample-barcoded 5' primer and a J-beta primer mix. The public sequencing data were trimmed at Q25 with fastp and processed into clonotypes with MiXCR by TCRdb, which kept only in-frame beta chains. All rows with the same CDR3 protein become a single entry with the most common DNA and genes. The table for this sample lists about 970,000 distinct CDR3 sequences; just over 50% of them were counted only once. The ten largest clones add up to roughly a fifth of the sample. The source material was blood. The receptor source for this set is a woman in her sixties in good health.

This clonotype was observed a few times. This chain connects TRBV12-3 or TRBV12-4 to TRBJ2-5; 7 positions agree with TRBD2. Trimming took 6 bases from V and 7 from J; bases not matched to a gene: 17. CDR3 length: 16 amino acids. The CDR3 coding sequence is TGTGCCAGCAGGCCCTCGTTGACGCGGGAGTCTGGGACCCAGTACTTC. This gives the protein CASRPSLTRESGTQYF.

This rearrangement joins TRBV29-1 to TRBJ2-1; tentatively, D is TRBD2 (5 bases). This CDR3 region has 14 residues. V gave up 6 bases and J gave up 8 bases, with 20 bases separating them. Germline CDR1 is SQVTM and CDR2 is ANQGSEA. The CDR3 loop is CSVILGLEVDEQFF. DNA of the CDR3: TGCAGCGTCATACTAGGTTTGGAGGTTGATGAGCAGTTCTTC.

This clonotype was detected only a few times. In DNA form, the CDR3 reads TGTGCCAGCAGCTTAACCAAATTAGCGGGGAGCTCCTACGAGCAGTACTTC. Its protein is CASSLTKLAGSSYEQYF. The V gene is TRBV7-8, the J gene TRBJ2-7, with 8 bases fitting TRBD2. Germline V lookup: CDR1 SGHVS, CDR2 FQNEAQ. With V trimmed by 2 bases and J by 0 bases, 9 bases remained unmatched. This CDR3 has 17 residues.

This chain joins TRBV6-2 or TRBV6-3 and TRBJ2-4; 9 bases are shared with TRBD2. The J call may be wrong; the DNA end is better matched by TRBJ2-7. CDR1 and CDR2 from the germline V gene are MNHEY and SVGEGT. The CDR3 length is 15 residues. The CDR3 nucleotides read TGTGCCAGCGTCATTGGCGGGAGGGCATCCTACGAGCAGTACTTC. Protein sequence: CASVIGGRASYEQYF.

J is TRBJ1-2 and V is TRBV12-3 or TRBV12-4; D not certain. V lost 3 bases, J lost 8 bases, and 13 bases lay in between. The CDR3 consists of 13 residues. The CDR3 DNA is TGTGCCAGCAGTTTGTTTTCGGGGATGGGCTACACCTTC. It codes for CASSLFSGMGYTF.

The chain combines TRBV5-1 with TRBJ2-7, with 10 bases matching TRBD2. V shed 4 bases, J shed 1 base, and the junction held 8 bases outside the gene matches. This CDR3 region has 16 residues. In germline, CDR1 is SGHRS, CDR2 YFSETQ. CDR3 protein: CASSQLIAGGSYEQYF. In DNA form, the CDR3 reads TGCGCCAGCAGCCAACTTATAGCGGGAGGTTCCTACGAGCAGTACTTC.

A few counts support this clonotype. This sequence joins TRBV12-3 or TRBV12-4 and TRBJ2-1; TRBD1 might be the D (6 bases). The germline V and J ends were trimmed by 3 bases and 4 bases, with 13 bases remaining between them. CDR3 size: 15 residues. The DNA of the CDR3 is TGTGCCAGCAGTTTTGGCCGGACAGCTTACAATGAGCAGTTCTTC. Its translation is CASSFGRTAYNEQFF.

This clonotype has more than one count but fewer than ten. The chain employs TRBV20-1 and TRBJ2-5; unclear D gene. The better agreement between TRBJ2-7 and the DNA end casts doubt on the J call. Germline CDR1 and CDR2: DFQATT and SNEGSKA (reference sequence). The CDR3 length is 15 residues. The CDR3: CSASRGLSNPREQYF. The DNA of the CDR3 is TGCAGTGCTAGTAGAGGTTTGTCGAATCCTCGCGAGCAGTACTTC.

The chain uses TRBV5-1 and TRBJ2-5; 9 nucleotides agree with TRBD2. CDR1 is SGHRS, CDR2 YFSETQ, per germline. The CDR3 loop spans 16 amino acids. The V and J ends lost 4 bases and 4 bases, in that order; junction bases with no gene match: 11. CDR3 in DNA: TGCGCCAGCAGCCCGGCCGGACTAGCGAACGTAGAGACCCAGTACTTC. As protein: CASSPAGLANVETQYF.

The chain uses TRBV5-4 and TRBJ2-4; 7 nucleotides agree with TRBD2. V lost 4 bases, J lost 8 bases, and 9 bases stayed unmatched. CDR3 length: 14 amino acids. The V gene's germline CDR1 is SGHNT and CDR2 YYREEE (reference sequence). The CDR3 DNA follows: TGTGCCAGCAGCCTCCGGGCCCGGGAGGACATTCAGTACTTC. Translation: CASSLRAREDIQYF.

V and J are TRBV27 and TRBJ2-5; TRBD2 might be the D (6 bases). The germline gives CDR1 MNHEY, CDR2 SMNVEV (reference sequence). The V gene lost 5 bases and the J gene lost 0 bases, with 28 bases spanning the gap. The CDR3 consists of 20 residues. CDR3 loop: CASSTQYLSMGAGNQETQYF. The CDR3 DNA is TGTGCCAGCAGTACCCAATACCTAAGTATGGGAGCGGGTAACCAAGAGACCCAGTACTTC.

The CDR3 reads CASSQGNTQYF. As DNA, the CDR3 is TGTGCCAGCAGCCAGGGGAATACGCAGTATTTT. The V gene is TRBV3-1, the J gene TRBJ2-3; D gene ambiguous. Between the trimmed V and J ends, which lost 3 bases and 7 bases, there was a span of 5 bases. The germline CDR1 and CDR2 sequences are LGHDT and YNNKEL (reference sequence). The CDR3 totals 11 residues.

This rearrangement joins TRBV20-1 to TRBJ1-5; D is ambiguous. In germline, CDR1 is DFQATT, CDR2 SNEGSKA (reference sequence). CDR3 length: 14 amino acids. The ends were cut back, 3 bases at V and 3 bases at J, with 12 bases in the middle. CDR3 DNA: TGCAGTGCTAGCCCGCCGATCGCCAATCAGCCCCAGCATTTT. Translated: CSASPPIANQPQHF.

This clonotype was counted a single time. V usage is TRBV10-3 and J usage is TRBJ1-2; no reliable D call. The germline CDR1 and CDR2 sequences are ENHRY and SYGVKD. The CDR3 runs 15 residues. The ends were cut back, 0 bases at V and 8 bases at J, with 16 bases in the middle. Here the CDR3 DNA reads TGTGCCATCAGTGAGTCCCCTGACACGGGAGGAGGCTACACCTTC. Protein: CAISESPDTGGGYTF.

This clonotype turned up a few times. The V call is TRBV11-1, the J call TRBJ2-3; 7 bases map to TRBD1. V shed 5 bases, J shed 4 bases, and the junction held 6 bases outside the gene matches. This CDR3 is built from 14 residues. Germline V CDR1 and CDR2: SGHAT, FQDESV (reference sequence). The CDR3 loop is CASSATGASDTQYF. DNA of the CDR3: TGTGCCAGCAGCGCCACAGGGGCTTCAGATACGCAGTATTTT.

J is TRBJ2-7 and V is TRBV28, with a possible D match to TRBD2 (5 bases). The CDR3 is 14 amino acids. Trimming took off 2 bases at V and 2 bases at J, with 10 bases between the two ends. The germline V gene has CDR1 MDHEN and CDR2 SYDVKM. CDR3 region: CASSLGEGTYEQYF. CDR3 nucleotides: TGTGCCAGCAGTTTAGGCGAGGGAACCTACGAGCAGTACTTC.

This rearrangement joins TRBV20-1 to TRBJ2-1, with a weak D call TRBD2 (6 bases). The CDR3 has 15 residues. V was pared by 1 base and J by 8 bases, with 18 bases between. Germline V gene data show CDR1 as DFQATT and CDR2 as SNEGSKA (reference sequence). The CDR3 nucleotides read TGCAGTGCTAGAGCACCGGGACTGCCCTTACATGAGCAGTTCTTC. Its protein is CSARAPGLPLHEQFF.

The V call is TRBV2, the J call TRBJ2-3, with a possible D match to TRBD2 (6 bases). The CDR3 consists of 14 residues. V lost 3 bases to trimming and J lost 5 bases, with 12 bases between them. Germline CDR1 is SNHLY and CDR2 is FYNNEI. The CDR3 DNA follows: TGTGCCAGCAGTGAGATGCGGGATGGAGATACGCAGTATTTT. It encodes CASSEMRDGDTQYF.

This clonotype was seen only a few times. The V and J genes are TRBV29-1 and TRBJ1-5, with TRBD1 matching 9 bases. Germline values: CDR1 SQVTM, CDR2 ANQGSEA. J lost 5 bases, V lost 7 bases, and 9 bases had no gene match. The CDR3 covers 14 residues. The CDR3 bases are TGCAGCGCATTCTCCGGGACAGGGCATCAGCCCCAGCATTTT. Its protein is CSAFSGTGHQPQHF.

This rearrangement joins TRBV30 to TRBJ2-3; D unclear. The V end was cut by 7 bases, the J end by 0 bases, with 17 bases between. The CDR3 extends over 15 amino acids. Per the germline V gene, CDR1 is GTSNPN and CDR2 is SVGIG (reference sequence). CDR3 amino acids: CASTRVATSTDTQYF. CDR3 in DNA: TGTGCCTCAACCCGAGTCGCCACTAGCACAGATACGCAGTATTTT.

The sample holds many counts of this clonotype. This sequence joins TRBV25-1 and TRBJ1-1; possible D gene TRBD1, 5 bases. Germline values: CDR1 MGHDK, CDR2 SYGVNS. The CDR3 has 17 amino acids. V dropped 3 bases and J dropped 0 bases, with 17 bases sitting between them. The CDR3 is CASSDPPFAGLNTEAFF. CDR3 bases: TGTGCCAGCAGTGACCCCCCATTTGCAGGGCTGAACACTGAAGCTTTCTTT.

V is TRBV11-2 and J is TRBJ1-4; 7 nucleotides line up with TRBD1. Germline-derived CDR1 and CDR2 are SGHAT and FQNNGV. V was clipped by 5 bases and J by 11 bases; unmatched bases: 17. This CDR3 spans 16 amino acids. The CDR3 spells CASSTLRGTEERKLFF. CDR3 nucleotides: TGTGCCAGCAGCACATTACGAGGGACAGAGGAGAGGAAACTGTTTTTT.

The chain joins TRBV20-1 to TRBJ2-5; D is perhaps TRBD1 (6 bases). CDR1 and CDR2 from the germline V gene are DFQATT and SNEGSKA (reference sequence). This CDR3 is built from 12 residues. Trimming removed 6 bases at V and 2 bases at J, with 10 bases between. CDR3 bases: TGCAGTGCAAGACAGGTTCAAGAGACCCAGTACTTC. Amino acids: CSARQVQETQYF.

This clonotype was seen more than once but under ten times. The chain couples TRBV18 to TRBJ2-3, with 9 bases lining up with TRBD1. Per the germline V gene, CDR1 is KGHSH and CDR2 is LQKENI. This CDR3 contains 14 residues. The ends lost 6 bases at V and 2 bases at J; junction bases unmatched: 3. This CDR3 reads CASSWTGDTDTQYF. The CDR3 DNA is TGTGCCAGCTCTTGGACAGGGGACACAGATACGCAGTATTTT.

The V call is TRBV27, the J call TRBJ2-3; 9 bases are a match to TRBD2. This CDR3 contains 15 residues. Germline V gene data show CDR1 as MNHEY and CDR2 as SMNVEV (reference sequence). Trimming took 6 bases from V and 5 from J; bases not matched to a gene: 9. This chain's CDR3 is CASRRGGRAKDTQYF. DNA of the CDR3: TGTGCCAGCAGGAGGGGCGGGAGGGCGAAAGATACGCAGTATTTT.

This clonotype was seen more than once but under ten times. This chain connects TRBV5-1 to TRBJ2-5, with D tentatively TRBD1 or TRBD2 (5 bases each). Germline CDR1 SGHRS, CDR2 YFSETQ. The CDR3 has 13 residues. Trimming removed 3 bases from V and 7 bases from J, with 13 bases in between. DNA of the CDR3: TGCGCCAGCAGCTGGGGACCTGGTGGGACCCAGTACTTC. Translation gives CASSWGPGGTQYF.

The chain links TRBV28 to TRBJ2-3; D not certain. The CDR3 length is 16 residues. Germline CDR1 reads MDHEN; CDR2 reads SYDVKM. The V gene lost 2 bases and the J gene lost 2 bases, with 14 bases spanning the gap. Here the CDR3 DNA reads TGTGCCAGCAGTTTAAACGCGATGGATAACACAGATACGCAGTATTTT. Residues: CASSLNAMDNTDTQYF.

The chain couples TRBV20-1 to TRBJ2-3; D possibly corresponds to TRBD1 (6 bases). With 5 bases removed from V and 0 bases from J, the gap between germline ends came to 15 bases. The V gene's germline CDR1 is DFQATT and CDR2 SNEGSKA (reference sequence). CDR3 size: 15 residues. DNA of the CDR3: TGCAGTGCTGCGAACAGGGCAACTAGCACAGATACGCAGTATTTT. As protein: CSAANRATSTDTQYF.